This T cell receptor beta chain emerged from a study of human T cells and chemical hapten exposure. Study outcomes and limitations: A positive correlation with patch test score was found for PT1 expanded TCR counts.

This clonotype was counted a few times. The antigen remains unidentified. Per germline, CDR1 SGHDN and CDR2 FVKESK. Trimming removed 8 bases from V and 5 bases from J; junction bases left unmatched: 9. CDR3 size: 15 residues. From the RACE reads, TCRdb called clonotypes with MiXCR, one entry per CDR3 protein. Here the sample spans roughly 180,000 distinct CDR3 sequences, approximately 20% being singletons. The time point: patch test 1, 2 weeks after DPC sensitization. Indicated treatment: therapeutic diphenylcyclopropenone sensitization with weekly scalp DPC. This TCR was sampled from a woman between 45 and 60 years old with alopecia areata. Some clones in this sample may be carry-over from other donors' samples. The source material was whole blood, sampled in connection with sensitization to the hapten diphenylcyclopropenone (DPC). The J gene is TRBJ2-5, the V gene TRBV14; 12 positions agree with TRBD2. CDR3 region: CASGRLAGVGETQYF. CDR3 in DNA: TGTGCCAGCGGGAGACTAGCGGGAGTAGGGGAGACCCAGTACTTC. Supplemented by reference TRBV14 and TRBJ2-5, the full variable domain reads EAGVTQFPSHSVIEKGQTVTLRCDPISGHDNLYWYRRVMGKEIKFLLHFVKESKQDESGMPNNRFLAERTGGTYSTLKVQPAELEDSGVYFCASGRLAGVGETQYFGPGTRLLVL.